A single sample gave rise to the 8 T cell receptor beta chains below, sequenced in a study of blood T cells in healthy people across ages. With a J-beta primer mix and a sample-barcoded 5' primer, a second PCR ran about 7 to 11 cycles. TCRdb reprocessed the 5' RACE reads via MiXCR and lists one record per CDR3 protein. The data hold 550,000 to 750,000 distinct CDR3 sequences, with roughly 21% observed a single time. The sequenced material came from blood. All receptors come from a man in his 70s in good health.

This clonotype was observed a few times. The J gene is TRBJ2-5, the V gene TRBV5-1; TRBD2 might be the D (7 bases). V lost 0 bases and J 0 bases, leaving 15 bases between the germline ends. The CDR3 has 17 residues. CDR1 and CDR2 (germline): SGHRS, YFSETQ. The CDR3, as DNA: TGCGCCAGCAGCTTGGGCGGGGGTACAGGGAACCAAGAGACCCAGTACTTC. This sequence encodes CASSLGGGTGNQETQYF.

The rearrangement joins TRBV2 to TRBJ2-2; 9 positions agree with TRBD2. CDR3 length equals 15 residues. The trim removed 8 bases at V and 2 bases at J, leaving 6 bases unmatched. CDR1 and CDR2 (germline): SNHLY, FYNNEI. The CDR3: CASHPSGINTGELFF. The CDR3 nucleotides are TGTGCCAGCCACCCTAGCGGGATAAACACCGGGGAGCTGTTTTTT.

The chain recombines TRBV2 with TRBJ1-1, with D hard to call. The CDR3 is made up of 14 amino acids. The V and J ends lost 6 bases and 4 bases respectively, with 15 bases between them. CDR1 and CDR2 (germline): SNHLY, FYNNEI. The CDR3 nucleotides read TGTGCCAGCAGCGCAGATAGGGCCTTCACTGAAGCTTTCTTT. Translated, it gives CASSADRAFTEAFF.

This clonotype was seen more than once but under ten times. Here the CDR3 reads CASSVLDDGTDTQYF. In nucleotides, the CDR3 is TGTGCCAGCAGCGTTCTGGACGACGGCACAGATACGCAGTATTTT. V gene TRBV9 combines with J gene TRBJ2-3; no clear D. V lost 2 bases to trimming and J lost 1 base, with 11 bases between them. Germline CDR1 reads SGDLS; CDR2 reads YYNGEE. The CDR3 spans 15 residues.

This clonotype was seen only a few times. The chain joins TRBV28 to TRBJ2-2, with a possible D match to TRBD2 (5 bases). V was clipped by 2 bases and J by 5 bases, with 18 bases between them. The germline CDR1 and CDR2 sequences are MDHEN and SYDVKM. The CDR3 sequence is 17 residues long. Here the CDR3 DNA reads TGTGCCAGCAGTTTACTAGGGCAAGCTCGGAGGACCGGGGAGCTGTTTTTT. Residues: CASSLLGQARRTGELFF. Using reference TRBV28 and TRBJ2-2 for the parts outside the CDR3, the full variable domain is DVKVTQSSRYLVKRTGEKVFLECVQDMDHENMFWYRQDPGLGLRLIYFSYDVKMKEKGDIPEGYSVSREKKERFSLILESASTNQTSMYLCASSLLGQARRTGELFFGEGSRLTVL.

The chain is built from TRBV15 and TRBJ2-1; TRBD1 agrees at 7 bases. The J call may be in error: the DNA end matches TRBJ2-7 better. Germline CDR1 and CDR2: LNHNV and YYDKDF (reference sequence). CDR3 size: 15 residues. The CDR3 DNA reads as TGTGCCACCAGCAGAGGAGGGGGCGCGGATTACGAGCAGTACTTC. It translates to CATSRGGGADYEQYF.

This clonotype was observed a few times. The V gene is TRBV20-1, the J gene TRBJ2-5; the D gene is possibly TRBD2 (5 bases). CDR1 and CDR2 (germline): DFQATT, SNEGSKA (reference sequence). CDR3 length: 14 amino acids. Trimming shortened V by 6 bases and J by 4 bases, and 18 bases separated the two germline ends. This CDR3 is CSAQNRAVGETQYF. The CDR3 DNA sequence: TGCAGTGCGCAGAATCGAGCGGTTGGAGAGACCCAGTACTTC.

This chain links TRBV20-1 with TRBJ2-7; tentative D call: TRBD1 (5 bases). The J call may be wrong; the DNA end is better matched by TRBJ2-5. Germline V CDR1 and CDR2: DFQATT, SNEGSKA (reference sequence). The CDR3 has 14 amino acids. CDR3 loop: CSAEWKGATETQYF. The CDR3 nucleotides are TGCAGTGCCGAATGGAAAGGGGCGACGGAGACCCAGTACTTC.